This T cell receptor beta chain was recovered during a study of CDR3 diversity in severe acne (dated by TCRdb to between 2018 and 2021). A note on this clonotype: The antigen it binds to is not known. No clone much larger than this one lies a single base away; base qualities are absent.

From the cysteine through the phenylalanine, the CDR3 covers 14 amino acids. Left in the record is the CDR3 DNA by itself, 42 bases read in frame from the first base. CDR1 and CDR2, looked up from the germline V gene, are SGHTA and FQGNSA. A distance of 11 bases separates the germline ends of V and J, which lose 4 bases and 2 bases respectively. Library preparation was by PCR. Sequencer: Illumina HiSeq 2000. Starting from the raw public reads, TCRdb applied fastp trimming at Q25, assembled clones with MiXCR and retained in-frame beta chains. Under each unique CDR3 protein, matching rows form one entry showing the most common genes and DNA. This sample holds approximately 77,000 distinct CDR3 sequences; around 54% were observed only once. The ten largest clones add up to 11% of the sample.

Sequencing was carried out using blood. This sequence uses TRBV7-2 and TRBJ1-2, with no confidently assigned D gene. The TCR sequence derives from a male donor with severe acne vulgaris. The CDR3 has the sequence CASSSIAANYGYTF. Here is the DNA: TGTGCCAGCAGCTCGATAGCCGCAAACTATGGCTACACCTTC. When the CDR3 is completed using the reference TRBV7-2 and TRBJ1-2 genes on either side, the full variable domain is GAGVSQSPSNKVTEKGKDVELRCDPISGHTALYWYRQSLGQGLEFLIYFQGNSAPDKSGLPSDRFSAERTGGSVSTLTIQRTQQEDSAVYLCASSSIAANYGYTFGSGTRLTVV.